Shown below are 6 T cell receptor beta chains from a single sample sequenced in a study of blood T cell repertoires in COVID-19. Assay used: immunoSEQ multiplex PCR; TCRdb lists only in-frame clones, some missing. This sample yields 110,000 to 150,000 clones, of which 85% to 90% are seen a single time; 2.5% to 3.5% belongs to the top ten. Sequencing was performed on peripheral blood. These receptors came from a woman aged 55-75 years with active COVID-19.

The gene calls are TRBV5-4 and TRBJ2-2; 11 nucleotides agree with TRBD2. The CDR3 consists of 16 residues. CDR1 SGHNT and CDR2 YYREEE come from the germline V gene (reference sequence). V lost 4 bases to trimming and J lost 1 base; unmatched junction nucleotides: 3. CDR3 sequence reads: CASSGGLAVNTGELFF. The CDR3 nucleotides are TGTGCCAGCAGCGGGGGACTAGCGGTGAACACCGGGGAGCTGTTTTTT.

V and J are TRBV6-6 and TRBJ2-5, with 7 bases fitting TRBD1. This CDR3 has 14 amino acids. The germline gives CDR1 MNHNY, CDR2 SVGAGI (reference sequence). Unmatched junction bases numbered 3, after V lost 0 bases and J lost 5 bases. This CDR3 is CASSYSGTEETQYF. The DNA of the CDR3 is TGTGCCAGCAGTTACTCCGGGACAGAGGAGACCCAGTACTTC.

The J gene is TRBJ1-5, the V gene TRBV12-3 or TRBV12-4, with D uncertain. The CDR3 loop spans 13 amino acids. The germline V and J ends were trimmed by 4 bases and 1 base, with 5 bases remaining between them. The CDR3 protein is CASSSMSNQPQHF. The CDR3 DNA follows: TGTGCCAGCAGTTCTATGAGCAATCAGCCCCAGCATTTT.

This clone appeared once. The J gene is TRBJ1-5, the V gene TRBV19, with D unresolved. With 6 bases removed from V and 4 bases from J, the gap between germline ends came to 10 bases. The CDR3 is made up of 13 amino acids. Germline CDR1 reads LNHDA; CDR2 reads SQIVND (reference sequence). CDR3 in amino acids: CASRVQANQPQHF. The CDR3 DNA reads TGTGCCAGTAGGGTCCAGGCTAATCAGCCCCAGCATTTT.

As for this clone: This sample includes further DNA sequences coding for the same CDR3. V and J are TRBV6-6 and TRBJ1-1; D possibly corresponds to TRBD1 (5 bases). CDR1 is MNHNY and CDR2 is SVGAGI in the germline V gene (reference sequence). This CDR3 region has 14 residues. V was pared by 6 bases and J by 5 bases, with 16 bases between. The DNA of the CDR3 is TGTGCCAGCAGGCCGGGCCCCCGGGGGACTGAAGCTTTCTTT. This sequence encodes CASRPGPRGTEAFF.

The chain combines TRBV7-2 with TRBJ2-6, with D hard to call. CDR3 length: 14 amino acids. V was cut by 3 bases and J by 0 bases, with 3 bases left in between. Germline assignment: CDR1 SGHTA and CDR2 FQGNSA. The CDR3 is CASSFNSGANVLTF. The CDR3 nucleotides are TGTGCCAGCAGCTTTAACTCTGGGGCCAACGTCCTGACTTTC. Variable domain in full (rest from reference TRBV7-2 and TRBJ2-6): GAGVSQSPSNKVTEKGKDVELRCDPISGHTALYWYRQSLGQGLEFLIYFQGNSAPDKSGLPSDRFSAERTGGSVSTLTIQRTQQEDSAVYLCASSFNSGANVLTFGAGSRLTVL.